Listed here are 14 T cell receptor beta chains from one sample, sequenced in a study of Ad26.COV2.S vaccination and SARS-CoV-2 variants. Libraries were prepared by immunoSEQ multiplex PCR; TCRdb keeps only in-frame clonotypes and omits some of them. The sample includes about 370,000 clones, about nine tenths of them seen just once. Treatment defined: roughly 19 received Ad26.COV2.S at low or high dose, single or two shots; about 5 received placebo; per-sample allocation not given. Repertoires come from day 63 after the first vaccine or placebo injection. Sequencing used peripheral blood, obtained in a trial of Ad26.COV2.S vaccine versus placebo. The receptors here all came from a person between 18 and 60 years old who received the Ad26.COV2.S COVID-19 vaccine or a placebo.

The V call is TRBV4-3, the J call TRBJ2-2, with D possibly being TRBD2 (6 bases). Trimming pared 4 bases from V and 3 bases from J, leaving 15 bases between. CDR1 and CDR2 (germline): LGHNA, YSLEER. This CDR3 comprises 16 residues. The CDR3 DNA reads as TGCGCCAGCAGCCGGAGGGCGGGGCGCGACACCGGGGAGCTGTTTTTT. Translating it yields CASSRRAGRDTGELFF.

The chain is built from TRBV6-6 and TRBJ2-1, with 7 bases aligning to TRBD1. CDR1 MNHNY and CDR2 SVGAGI come from the germline V gene (reference sequence). The CDR3 loop spans 15 amino acids. After removal of 2 bases from V and 9 bases from J, the junction contained 10 bases not matched to a gene. DNA of the CDR3: TGTGCCAGCAGTTACCCGGGACAGATCAGGGCTGAGCAGTTCTTC. It translates to CASSYPGQIRAEQFF.

This rearrangement joins TRBV2 to TRBJ2-2; TRBD2 matches at 9 bases. The CDR3 is made up of 15 amino acids. Germline trimming cut 7 bases from V and 0 bases from J; bases unmatched to any gene: 3. The germline V gene has CDR1 SNHLY and CDR2 FYNNEI. The CDR3 DNA is TGTGCCAGCACTGCGGGGGGGCCGAACACCGGGGAGCTGTTTTTT. Amino acid sequence: CASTAGGPNTGELFF.

The chain is built from TRBV7-8 and TRBJ2-6; D is unresolved. The germline V and J ends were trimmed by 5 bases and 4 bases, with 15 bases remaining between them. Germline CDR1 reads SGHVS; CDR2 reads FQNEAQ. CDR3 size: 16 residues. In DNA, the CDR3 is TGTGCCAGCAGCCCTGCCGTCCTGATAGGGGCCAACGTCCTGACTTTC. It codes for CASSPAVLIGANVLTF.

This clone was recorded once. This chain connects TRBV6-5 to TRBJ2-7, with 9 bases identical to TRBD1. The CDR3 is 12 amino acids. The germline V gene has CDR1 MNHEY and CDR2 SVGAGI. J was trimmed by 4 bases and V by 6 bases; bases with no gene match: 1. The CDR3 sequence: CASRQGAYEQYF. The CDR3 DNA reads as TGTGCCAGCAGACAGGGGGCTTACGAGCAGTACTTC.

The chain employs TRBV3-1 (or the pseudogene TRBV3-2) and TRBJ2-2, with 9 bases identical to TRBD2. The CDR3 runs 16 residues. Germline V CDR1 and CDR2: LGHDT, YNNKEL (reference sequence). With V trimmed by 4 bases and J by 4 bases, 7 bases remained unmatched. CDR3 DNA sequence: TGTGCCAGCAGCCTTGCGGGGGGGCGAGGCACCGGGGAGCTGTTTTTT. Protein product: CASSLAGGRGTGELFF.

The chain recombines TRBV4-1 with TRBJ2-2; unclear D gene. Germline lookup yields CDR1 MGHRA and CDR2 YSYEKL. V lost 4 bases, J lost 1 base, and 10 bases lay in between. CDR3 size: 15 residues. The CDR3 is CASSPSPGNTGELFF. DNA for the CDR3: TGCGCCAGCAGCCCATCTCCAGGGAACACCGGGGAGCTGTTTTTT.

The gene calls are TRBV7-6 and TRBJ1-4; 9 bases agree with TRBD1. The CDR3 has 15 amino acids. The junction had 6 bases not matched to a gene; V was cut back by 2 bases and J by 8 bases. Germline CDR1 is SGHVS and CDR2 is FNYEAQ. CDR3 in amino acids: CASSLTRTGVEKLFF. In DNA, the CDR3 is TGTGCCAGCAGCTTAACGCGGACAGGGGTGGAAAAACTGTTTTTT.

V is TRBV3-1 (or the pseudogene TRBV3-2) and J is TRBJ1-2; maybe TRBD1 (6 bases). Between the trimmed V and J ends, which lost 7 bases and 5 bases, there was a span of 14 bases. This CDR3 is built from 13 residues. CDR1 LGHDT and CDR2 YNNKEL come from the germline V gene (reference sequence). In DNA form, the CDR3 reads TGTGCCAGCATGTCGTCCGGGACATATGGCTACACCTTC. It encodes CASMSSGTYGYTF.

V gene TRBV18 combines with J gene TRBJ1-2; no reliable D call. V was clipped by 0 bases and J by 5 bases, with 7 bases between them. The CDR3 is 13 residues long. The germline V gene encodes CDR1 KGHSH and CDR2 LQKENI. CDR3 amino acids: CASSPPSGYGYTF. The DNA of the CDR3 is TGTGCCAGCTCACCACCGTCGGGGTATGGCTACACCTTC.

The chain links TRBV6-5 to TRBJ1-5; weak D call: TRBD1 (5 bases). The CDR3 runs to 15 residues. V was cut by 6 bases and J by 15 bases, with 27 bases left in between. Germline loops: CDR1 MNHEY, CDR2 SVGAGI. CDR3 DNA: TGTGCCAGCAGCGTATTTTCCGGGGCCCCAGCTTTTGGGCATTTT. Translating gives CASSVFSGAPAFGHF.

This clone was found once. The CDR3 spells CASRKTEYGYTF. CDR3 DNA sequence: TGTGCCAGCAGGAAGACTGAGTATGGCTACACCTTC. The chain couples TRBV6-6 to TRBJ1-2; no reliable D call. V shed 6 bases and J shed 5 bases, with 10 bases lying between them. Germline lookup yields CDR1 MNHNY and CDR2 SVGAGI (reference sequence). The CDR3 runs 12 residues.

As DNA, the CDR3 is TGTGCCAGCAGTGAAGCCTGGAGGAGCAATGAGCAGTTCTTC. Translated, it gives CASSEAWRSNEQFF. V is TRBV2 and J is TRBJ2-1, with D maybe TRBD2 (5 bases). CDR1 and CDR2 (germline): SNHLY, FYNNEI. The V and J ends lost 0 bases and 6 bases respectively, with 9 bases between them. The CDR3 sequence is 14 residues long.

The chain combines TRBV5-1 with TRBJ1-2; 7 bases agree with TRBD1. CDR3 length: 15 amino acids. Germline values: CDR1 SGHRS, CDR2 YFSETQ. V lost 0 bases, J lost 2 bases, and 4 bases stayed unmatched. CDR3 in amino acids: CASSLEGQENYGYTF. The DNA for the CDR3 is TGCGCCAGCAGCTTGGAAGGACAGGAGAACTATGGCTACACCTTC.